The 3 T cell receptor beta chains given below trace back to one sample, sequenced in a study of blood T cells in healthy people across ages. Primers used in a second PCR of about 6 to 11 cycles were a sample-barcoded 5' primer and a J-beta primer mix. TCRdb re-derived calls from the 5' RACE reads in MiXCR, one entry per CDR3 protein. The repertoire holds about 670,000 distinct CDR3 sequences, with over 40% as singletons. The sample was blood. These receptors originate from a woman older than 75 in good health.

J is TRBJ2-6 and V is TRBV30; the match to TRBD2 covers 7 bases. J was trimmed by 0 bases and V by 6 bases; bases with no gene match: 5. The CDR3 is made up of 15 amino acids. Per the germline V gene, CDR1 is GTSNPN and CDR2 is SVGIG (reference sequence). The CDR3 bases are TGTGCCTGCCTCCGCGGGAGCTCTGGGGCCAACGTCCTGACTTTC. Amino acids: CACLRGSSGANVLTF.

The chain carries TRBV20-1 and TRBJ2-5, with D tentatively TRBD2 (5 bases). The better agreement between TRBJ2-7 and the DNA end casts doubt on the J call. Germline V gene lookup returns CDR1 DFQATT and CDR2 SNEGSKA (reference sequence). The CDR3 consists of 13 residues. The CDR3 protein is CSARVVRAYEQYF. As DNA, the CDR3 is TGCAGTGCTAGAGTCGTGAGGGCCTACGAGCAGTACTTC.

In its sample, this clonotype was seen a few times. The chain joins TRBV7-9 to TRBJ2-5, with D perhaps TRBD2 (5 bases). The germline V gene has CDR1 SEHNR and CDR2 FQNEAQ (reference sequence). Trimming left V 5 bases short and J 1 base short, with 11 bases between. The CDR3 covers 14 residues. The CDR3 DNA follows: TGTGCCAGCAGCCCCATGAGGGCCCAAGAGACCCAGTACTTC. Its translation is CASSPMRAQETQYF.